Listed below are T cell receptor beta chains from one sample, sequenced in a study of CD8 T cells in Susac syndrome. MiXCR was run by TCRdb on the immunoSEQ multiplex PCR reads, yielding one entry per CDR3 protein. Of around 150,000 distinct CDR3 sequences listed, approximately 95% are singletons. The sequenced sample was CD8+ T cells from PBMCs. These receptors were obtained from a human donor with Susac syndrome. Each CDR3 is given with its conserved first and last residue. The D gene is left open where the match is weak. Clone size is stated in some rows and not others, as once, few, many or a class when expanded.

CDR3 DNA: TGTGCCAGCAGTTTTGGGGGGTTGGGGAATGAGCAGTTCTTC; CDR3 protein: CASSFGGLGNEQFF; J gene: TRBJ2-1; V gene: TRBV12-3/TRBV12-4; D gene: -; clone size: -
CDR3 DNA: TGTGCCAGCAGGGACCCCAGGGGATTGAACACTGAAGCTTTCTTT; CDR3 protein: CASRDPRGLNTEAFF; J gene: TRBJ1-1; V gene: TRBV28; D gene: -; clone size: once
CDR3 DNA: TGTGCCAGCACTCACAGGGCATTACAAGAGACCCAGTACTTC; CDR3 protein: CASTHRALQETQYF; J gene: TRBJ2-5; V gene: TRBV6-2/TRBV6-3; D gene: -; clone size: -
CDR3 DNA: TGTGCCAGCAGCCTGACCGAGAGAGCGGGGGAGCAGTACTTC; CDR3 protein: CASSLTERAGEQYF; J gene: TRBJ2-7; V gene: TRBV27; D gene: TRBD2; clone size: -
CDR3 DNA: TGTGCCAGCAGTTACTTTTACTCGGGACAGGGCGGGGAGACCCAGTACTTC; CDR3 protein: CASSYFYSGQGGETQYF; J gene: TRBJ2-5; V gene: TRBV6-5; D gene: TRBD1; clone size: once
CDR3 DNA: TGTGCCTGGAGTCCCCCGGGACTAGTCTACGAGCAGTACTTC; CDR3 protein: CAWSPPGLVYEQYF; J gene: TRBJ2-7; V gene: TRBV30; D gene: TRBD2; clone size: -
CDR3 DNA: TGTGCCAGCAGCGTAGAGGGAAGACTAGGTTACAATGAGCAGTTCTTC; CDR3 protein: CASSVEGRLGYNEQFF; J gene: TRBJ2-1; V gene: TRBV9; D gene: -; clone size: -
CDR3 DNA: TGTGCCAGCAGTTCCCTTTTAACTGGACAGGCGAGTGAAGCTTTCTTT; CDR3 protein: CASSSLLTGQASEAFF; J gene: TRBJ1-1; V gene: TRBV27; D gene: TRBD1; clone size: -
CDR3 DNA: TGTGCCAGCAGCCCGTGGGGTGGTCAGGAGGTGGCTTTCTTT; CDR3 protein: CASSPWGGQEVAFF; J gene: TRBJ1-1; V gene: TRBV7-2; D gene: -; clone size: -
CDR3 DNA: TGCAGCGTCGTAGGGCCAATACGCTCACTTTATGGCTACACCTTC; CDR3 protein: CSVVGPIRSLYGYTF; J gene: TRBJ1-2; V gene: TRBV29-1; D gene: -; clone size: -
CDR3 DNA: TGTGCCACCAGCAGGCAGGGGGCCAGCAATCAGCCCCAGCATTTT; CDR3 protein: CATSRQGASNQPQHF; J gene: TRBJ1-5; V gene: TRBV15; D gene: TRBD1; clone size: once
CDR3 DNA: TGCGCCAGCAGCCAAATTCCCCGGACAGGGGGCACTGAAGCTTTCTTT; CDR3 protein: CASSQIPRTGGTEAFF; J gene: TRBJ1-1; V gene: TRBV4-1; D gene: TRBD1; clone size: -
CDR3 DNA: TGTGCCAGCACCCCGGGTTTCGACGGGGCCAACGTCCTGACTTTC; CDR3 protein: CASTPGFDGANVLTF; J gene: TRBJ2-6; V gene: TRBV2; D gene: -; clone size: -
CDR3 DNA: TGTGCCAGCAGCCCCGGAGGGAGGGCCTACGAGCAGTACTTC; CDR3 protein: CASSPGGRAYEQYF; J gene: TRBJ2-7; V gene: TRBV6-5; D gene: TRBD2; clone size: -
CDR3 DNA: TGTGCCAGCAGCGAAAAACGGGAGGAGCTCCTATTGAACACTGAAGCTTTCTTT; CDR3 protein: CASSEKREELLLNTEAFF; J gene: TRBJ1-1; V gene: TRBV3-1; D gene: -; clone size: -
CDR3 DNA: TGCGCCAGCACCAGAGGACGGTTGAATGAGCAGTTCTTC; CDR3 protein: CASTRGRLNEQFF; J gene: TRBJ2-1; V gene: TRBV5-1; D gene: -; clone size: -
CDR3 DNA: TGTGCCAGCAGCCCCCAGGGGAACCTCAACTATGGCTACACCTTC; CDR3 protein: CASSPQGNLNYGYTF; J gene: TRBJ1-2; V gene: TRBV14; D gene: -; clone size: -
CDR3 DNA: TGCGCCAGCAGGAGCGATCCGCCCGCTGGAGAGCAGTACTTC; CDR3 protein: CASRSDPPAGEQYF; J gene: TRBJ2-7; V gene: TRBV5-1; D gene: -; clone size: -
CDR3 DNA: TGTGCCACCACGAGCGGGGATAAAAGCTCCTACGAGCAGTACTTC; CDR3 protein: CATTSGDKSSYEQYF; J gene: TRBJ2-7; V gene: TRBV7-2; D gene: TRBD2; clone size: once
CDR3 DNA: TGTGCCAGTAGTATAAGTCTAGCGGGCTCCTACGAGCAGTACTTC; CDR3 protein: CASSISLAGSYEQYF; J gene: TRBJ2-7; V gene: TRBV19; D gene: TRBD2; clone size: -
CDR3 DNA: TGTGCCAGCAGCAAACGTCTAAACCCCTACGAGCAGTACTTC; CDR3 protein: CASSKRLNPYEQYF; J gene: TRBJ2-7; V gene: TRBV27; D gene: -; clone size: -
CDR3 DNA: TGCAGTGCTAGGGAGGCTAGTTGGGACGAGCAGTACTTC; CDR3 protein: CSAREASWDEQYF; J gene: TRBJ2-7; V gene: TRBV20-1; D gene: -; clone size: -
CDR3 DNA: TGTGCCAGCAGCCCCGGAAGGGGGGCCTACGAGCAGTACTTC; CDR3 protein: CASSPGRGAYEQYF; J gene: TRBJ2-7; V gene: TRBV4-2; D gene: -; clone size: -
CDR3 DNA: TGTGCCAGCAGTTCCAACCGGGACCTCCAAGAGACCCAGTACTTC; CDR3 protein: CASSSNRDLQETQYF; J gene: TRBJ2-5; V gene: TRBV12-3/TRBV12-4; D gene: -; clone size: -
CDR3 DNA: TGTGCCACCAGCCCCCAGCGGTTCCCCCCGGTGAATGAGCAGTTCTTC; CDR3 protein: CATSPQRFPPVNEQFF; J gene: TRBJ2-1; V gene: TRBV15; D gene: -; clone size: -
CDR3 DNA: TGCGCCAGCAGCCAAGGGACAGGGTCTTTCTCCTACGAGCAGTACTTC; CDR3 protein: CASSQGTGSFSYEQYF; J gene: TRBJ2-7; V gene: TRBV4-1; D gene: TRBD1; clone size: -
CDR3 DNA: TGTGCCAGCAGCCAAGGTCGGCTAGTCTACGAGCAGTACTTC; CDR3 protein: CASSQGRLVYEQYF; J gene: TRBJ2-7; V gene: TRBV3-1; D gene: -; clone size: once
CDR3 DNA: TGTGCCAGCAGCGCCGGAGGGGGGACAGGCAACGAAAAACTGTTTTTT; CDR3 protein: CASSAGGGTGNEKLFF; J gene: TRBJ1-4; V gene: TRBV9; D gene: TRBD1; clone size: -
CDR3 DNA: TGTGCCAGCAGATCTTTTCCGGACAGTAATGGCTACACCTTC; CDR3 protein: CASRSFPDSNGYTF; J gene: TRBJ1-2; V gene: TRBV6-2/TRBV6-3; D gene: -; clone size: -
CDR3 DNA: TGTGCCAGCAGTTTATCGTGGGGTACCGAGTGGACCCAGTACTTC; CDR3 protein: CASSLSWGTEWTQYF; J gene: TRBJ2-5; V gene: TRBV27; D gene: -; clone size: -
CDR3 DNA: TGTGCCAGCAGCGTAGCGGGAGGGGCCTACGAGCAGTACTTC; CDR3 protein: CASSVAGGAYEQYF; J gene: TRBJ2-7; V gene: TRBV27; D gene: TRBD2; clone size: -
CDR3 DNA: TGCGCCAGCAGCCAAGAGTTGAACACTGAAGCTTTCTTT; CDR3 protein: CASSQELNTEAFF; J gene: TRBJ1-1; V gene: TRBV4-1; D gene: -; clone size: -
CDR3 DNA: TGTGCCAGCAGTCCCCTCACCGGGACAGGGGTCGACGGCTACACCTTC; CDR3 protein: CASSPLTGTGVDGYTF; J gene: TRBJ1-2; V gene: TRBV9; D gene: TRBD1; clone size: -
CDR3 DNA: TGCGGCGTCGACGCGGACAGTAGCACTGGGGCCAACGTCCTGACTTTC; CDR3 protein: CGVDADSSTGANVLTF; J gene: TRBJ2-6; V gene: TRBV29-1; D gene: -; clone size: -
CDR3 DNA: TGCAGTGCGCGGACTAGCGGGAGCTCTGAGCAGTTCTTC; CDR3 protein: CSARTSGSSEQFF; J gene: TRBJ2-1; V gene: TRBV20-1; D gene: TRBD2; clone size: -
CDR3 DNA: TGTGCCAGCAATCCAACAGGGCCGAACACTGAAGCTTTCTTT; CDR3 protein: CASNPTGPNTEAFF; J gene: TRBJ1-1; V gene: TRBV27; D gene: -; clone size: -
CDR3 DNA: TGCAGCGTTGAACCAGGGAGTAACACCGGGGAGCTGTTTTTT; CDR3 protein: CSVEPGSNTGELFF; J gene: TRBJ2-2; V gene: TRBV29-1; D gene: -; clone size: -
CDR3 DNA: TGTGCCAGCAGCCGGGTCCCCCCGAGGGGCTCCTACAATGAGCAGTTCTTC; CDR3 protein: CASSRVPPRGSYNEQFF; J gene: TRBJ2-1; V gene: TRBV13; D gene: -; clone size: -
CDR3 DNA: TGTGCCAGCGGAACTAGCGGGGGGTTCGATGAGCAGTTCTTC; CDR3 protein: CASGTSGGFDEQFF; J gene: TRBJ2-1; V gene: TRBV3-1; D gene: TRBD2; clone size: -
CDR3 DNA: TGTGCCAGCAGCGTATACAGGGGGGGCACTGAAGCTTTCTTT; CDR3 protein: CASSVYRGGTEAFF; J gene: TRBJ1-1; V gene: TRBV9; D gene: TRBD1; clone size: -
CDR3 DNA: TGCGCCAGCAGCCAAAGGACTAGCGGAAGTCAGGAAACAGATACGCAGTATTTT; CDR3 protein: CASSQRTSGSQETDTQYF; J gene: TRBJ2-3; V gene: TRBV4-1; D gene: TRBD2; clone size: once
CDR3 DNA: TGCGCCAGCAGCCCCCTGGACCGTTACAATGAGCAGTTCTTC; CDR3 protein: CASSPLDRYNEQFF; J gene: TRBJ2-1; V gene: TRBV4-1; D gene: -; clone size: -
CDR3 DNA: TGCAGCGAGGGACAGGGGGATACGCAGTATTTT; CDR3 protein: CSEGQGDTQYF; J gene: TRBJ2-3; V gene: TRBV29-1; D gene: TRBD1; clone size: -
CDR3 DNA: TGTGCCAGCAGTGAATTGGGTAATGAGCAGTTCTTC; CDR3 protein: CASSELGNEQFF; J gene: TRBJ2-1; V gene: TRBV25-1; D gene: -; clone size: -
CDR3 DNA: TGTGCCAGCAGTGATGGGACAGGGATGAACACTGAAGCTTTCTTT; CDR3 protein: CASSDGTGMNTEAFF; J gene: TRBJ1-1; V gene: TRBV6-1; D gene: TRBD1; clone size: -
CDR3 DNA: TGTGCCAGCAGCCAGTATGGAGAGTGGGAGACCCAGTACTTC; CDR3 protein: CASSQYGEWETQYF; J gene: TRBJ2-5; V gene: TRBV7-9; D gene: -; clone size: once
CDR3 DNA: TGCGCCAGCAGCCAGTCATCTAGTAACTATGGCTACACCTTC; CDR3 protein: CASSQSSSNYGYTF; J gene: TRBJ1-2; V gene: TRBV4-1; D gene: -; clone size: -
CDR3 DNA: TGTGCCAGCAGAAGAACTAGCGGGAGGGCCCCTAATGAGCAGTTCTTC; CDR3 protein: CASRRTSGRAPNEQFF; J gene: TRBJ2-1; V gene: TRBV12-3/TRBV12-4; D gene: TRBD2; clone size: once
CDR3 DNA: TGTGCCAGCAGCGGACAGGGAGGACAAGCTTTCTTT; CDR3 protein: CASSGQGGQAFF; J gene: TRBJ1-1; V gene: TRBV6-6; D gene: TRBD1; clone size: -
CDR3 DNA: TGTGCCAGCAGTGACGGGACTGAAGCTTTCTTT; CDR3 protein: CASSDGTEAFF; J gene: TRBJ1-1; V gene: TRBV9; D gene: -; clone size: few
CDR3 DNA: TGTGCCAGCAGCCTCGGACTAGCCCAGACCTACGAGCAGTACTTC; CDR3 protein: CASSLGLAQTYEQYF; J gene: TRBJ2-7; V gene: TRBV6-2/TRBV6-3; D gene: TRBD2; clone size: -
CDR3 DNA: TGTGCCAGCAGCCCCCGGCTGTTTGGTGAGCAGTTCTTC; CDR3 protein: CASSPRLFGEQFF; J gene: TRBJ2-1; V gene: TRBV7-9; D gene: -; clone size: -
CDR3 DNA: TGTGCCAGCAGTTGGGCGCAGGAGGGAGCTTTCTTT; CDR3 protein: CASSWAQEGAFF; J gene: TRBJ1-1; V gene: TRBV12-3/TRBV12-4; D gene: -; clone size: -
CDR3 DNA: TGCAGTGGTGAGGGAGTCGGTACGGGCGAGCAGTACTTC; CDR3 protein: CSGEGVGTGEQYF; J gene: TRBJ2-7; V gene: TRBV20-1; D gene: -; clone size: -
CDR3 DNA: TGTGCCAGCAGCCAAGAATCAGGGTTTGGGCAGTACTTC; CDR3 protein: CASSQESGFGQYF; J gene: TRBJ2-7; V gene: TRBV14; D gene: -; clone size: -
CDR3 DNA: TGTGCCAGCAGCTTCAGACAGGCTGAGCAGTTCTTC; CDR3 protein: CASSFRQAEQFF; J gene: TRBJ2-1; V gene: TRBV7-2; D gene: -; clone size: -
CDR3 DNA: TGCGCCAGCAGCCAAACAGGGAATCAGCCCCAGCATTTT; CDR3 protein: CASSQTGNQPQHF; J gene: TRBJ1-5; V gene: TRBV4-1; D gene: -; clone size: once
CDR3 DNA: TGTGCCAGCAGCCCAGATTGGGGCAACCAAGAGACCCAGTACTTC; CDR3 protein: CASSPDWGNQETQYF; J gene: TRBJ2-5; V gene: TRBV14; D gene: -; clone size: -
CDR3 DNA: TGTGCCACCAGTGACAGAGAGAGCTCCTACAATGAGCAGTTCTTC; CDR3 protein: CATSDRESSYNEQFF; J gene: TRBJ2-1; V gene: TRBV24-1; D gene: -; clone size: -
CDR3 DNA: TGTGCCAGCAGCCAAGTAACGGGAGGAGAAGCTTTCTTT; CDR3 protein: CASSQVTGGEAFF; J gene: TRBJ1-1; V gene: TRBV14; D gene: -; clone size: -